One sample yielded the 6 T cell receptor beta chains listed below, sequenced in a study of T cell responses to AZD1222 COVID-19 vaccine. The data were produced by immunoSEQ multiplex PCR, yet TCRdb's version contains in-frame clones alone and is incomplete. The top ten clones hold 9.5% to 15% of a sample with approximately 90,000 clones, just over 90% of them seen once. Specimen: peripheral blood, collected on day 0 of AZD1222 vaccination. Receptors were obtained from an adult in good health.

V and J are TRBV2 and TRBJ1-2; D not certain. In germline, CDR1 is SNHLY, CDR2 FYNNEI. Trimming shortened V by 2 bases and J by 4 bases, and 8 bases separated the two germline ends. This CDR3 is 13 amino acids long. The CDR3 region has the DNA TGTGCCAGCAGTGAATCGGGAGCCTATGGCTACACCTTC. Translated, it gives CASSESGAYGYTF.

The chain links TRBV5-1 to TRBJ1-1; D is unclear. Per the germline V gene, CDR1 is SGHRS and CDR2 is YFSETQ. This CDR3 spans 14 amino acids. With 4 bases removed from V and 1 base from J, the gap between germline ends came to 11 bases. The CDR3 DNA reads as TGCGCCAGCAGCCTGGCAGGCGGGAACACTGAAGCTTTCTTT. Encoded protein: CASSLAGGNTEAFF.

This chain connects TRBV6-1 to TRBJ2-7, with 10 bases aligning to TRBD1. This CDR3 spans 16 amino acids. The V segment lost 2 bases and the J segment 4 bases; nucleotides outside the gene matches: 8. Germline CDR1 MNHNS, CDR2 SASEGT. CDR3: CASSELPTGGFYEQYF. CDR3 nucleotides: TGTGCCAGCAGTGAACTTCCGACAGGGGGCTTTTACGAGCAGTACTTC.

This sequence joins TRBV27 and TRBJ1-6; D ambiguous. The CDR3 spans 13 residues. CDR1 is MNHEY and CDR2 is SMNVEV in the germline V gene (reference sequence). Trimming cost V 4 bases and J 13 bases, with 14 bases left between them. CDR3 loop: CASSSYVDFPLHF. The CDR3 nucleotides read TGTGCCAGCAGTTCCTATGTGGATTTCCCCCTCCACTTT.

The chain couples TRBV6-6 to TRBJ1-3; 8 bases fit TRBD1. J gave up 3 bases and V 8 bases, and 9 bases lay outside the gene matches. This CDR3 region has 15 residues. Germline assignment: CDR1 MNHNY and CDR2 SVGAGI (reference sequence). DNA for the CDR3: TGTGCCAGCGATAAACAGGGGGTGTTTGGAAACACCATATATTTT. Encoded protein: CASDKQGVFGNTIYF.

As DNA, the CDR3 is TGTGCCAGCGCGGGACAGGGACATGGCTACACCTTC. This sequence encodes CASAGQGHGYTF. The chain links TRBV6-5 to TRBJ1-2, with 9 bases aligning to TRBD1. The CDR3 has 12 amino acids. Germline V gene data show CDR1 as MNHEY and CDR2 as SVGAGI. The ends lost 8 bases at V and 6 bases at J; junction bases unmatched: 4.